Given below is one TCR beta chain in context. The entry originates in a study of T cell changes during pregnancy in multiple sclerosis. The CDR3 spans 19 residues. From germline, CDR1 is KGHSH and CDR2 LQKENI. Germline trimming cut 4 bases from V and 5 bases from J; bases unmatched to any gene: 19. Profiling relied on immunoSEQ multiplex PCR, and the TCRdb table lists in-frame clones only, not all of them. The sample has about 120,000 clones; 92% are singletons. This clonotype was obtained from a female donor with multiple sclerosis, enrolled in a pregnancy study. Sequenced here: peripheral blood, sampled in the third trimester of pregnancy. V and J are TRBV18 and TRBJ2-7, with 11 bases fitting TRBD2. CDR3 region: CASSLITVTSGSTGDEQYF. The CDR3 DNA is TGTGCCAGCTCACTAATCACTGTTACTAGCGGGAGCACGGGGGACGAGCAGTACTTC.